A selection of T cell receptor beta chains follows, all from one sample in a study of blood T cells in healthy people across ages. MiXCR, run by TCRdb on the 5' RACE reads, gives a single entry per CDR3 protein. The sample includes about 1.7 million distinct CDR3 sequences, under 30% of them seen just once. The sample comprised blood. The receptors stem from a young woman in good health. Each CDR3 is given with its conserved first and last residue. Each record gives: CDR3 protein, CDR3 DNA, V gene, clone size, J gene, D gene. A D gene is named only where the DNA matches it firmly. Expanded clones are given a class, and other clones once, few, many or no size at all.

CASSAGTSRGEQYF TGTGCCAGCAGTGCCGGGACATCGCGGGGTGAGCAGTACTTC TRBV2 few TRBJ2-7 -
CSVVRGVNTEAFF TGCAGCGTTGTCAGGGGGGTGAACACTGAAGCTTTCTTT TRBV29-1 many TRBJ1-1 TRBD1
CASRQDRHTGELFF TGTGCCAGCAGACAAGACAGACACACCGGGGAGCTGTTTTTT TRBV7-2 - TRBJ2-2 -
CASSQVATNEQFF TGTGCCAGCAGCCAAGTCGCCACGAATGAGCAGTTCTTC TRBV3-1 - TRBJ2-1 -
CASSEIGGSDQPQHF TGCGCCAGCAGTGAGATAGGGGGGTCAGATCAGCCCCAGCATTTT TRBV10-2 few TRBJ1-5 -
CATSDLWGIQFF TGTGCCACCAGTGATTTGTGGGGAATTCAGTTCTTC TRBV24-1 - TRBJ2-1 -
CASSLYSVLNTEAFF TGTGCCAGCAGCTTATATTCCGTTTTGAACACTGAAGCTTTCTTT TRBV7-3 - TRBJ1-1 -
CATSSGRDTDTDTQYF TGTGCCACCAGTTCCGGTCGGGACACAGACACAGATACGCAGTATTTT TRBV24-1 few TRBJ2-3 -
CASSTDSLGTQYF TGCGCCAGCAGCACCGACAGCCTGGGGACGCAGTATTTT TRBV5-1 - TRBJ2-3 -
CSVEDPGQGITDTQYF TGCAGCGTTGAAGATCCGGGGCAGGGGATCACAGATACGCAGTATTTT TRBV29-1 - TRBJ2-3 -
CASSYPSAGQSLHEQFF TGTGCCAGCAGTTACCCGAGCGCAGGACAGTCCCTTCATGAGCAGTTCTTC TRBV6-6 - TRBJ2-1 -
CASSQPGGDTQYF TGTGCCAGCAGTCAGCCCGGGGGAGATACGCAGTATTTT TRBV6-2/TRBV6-3 few TRBJ2-3 -